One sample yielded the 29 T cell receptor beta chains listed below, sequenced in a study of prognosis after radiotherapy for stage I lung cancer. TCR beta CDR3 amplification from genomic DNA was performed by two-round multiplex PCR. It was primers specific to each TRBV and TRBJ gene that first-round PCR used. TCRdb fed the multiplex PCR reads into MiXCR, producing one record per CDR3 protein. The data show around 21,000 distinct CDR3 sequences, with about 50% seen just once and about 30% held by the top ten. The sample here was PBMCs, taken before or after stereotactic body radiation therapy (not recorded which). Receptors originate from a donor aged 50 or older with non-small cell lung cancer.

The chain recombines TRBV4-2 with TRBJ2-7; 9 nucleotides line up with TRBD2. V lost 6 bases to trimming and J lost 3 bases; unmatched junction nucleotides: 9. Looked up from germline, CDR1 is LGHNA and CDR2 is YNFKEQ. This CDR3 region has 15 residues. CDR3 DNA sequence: TGTGCCAGCAGGCGTACCTGGACTAGCGTCTACGAGCAGTACTTC. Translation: CASRRTWTSVYEQYF.

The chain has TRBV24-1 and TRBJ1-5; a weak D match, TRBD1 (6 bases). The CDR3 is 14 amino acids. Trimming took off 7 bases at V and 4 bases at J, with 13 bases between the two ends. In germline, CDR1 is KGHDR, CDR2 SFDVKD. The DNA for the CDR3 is TGTGCCACCAGCCGAAGACAGGCTAATCAGCCCCAGCATTTT. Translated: CATSRRQANQPQHF.

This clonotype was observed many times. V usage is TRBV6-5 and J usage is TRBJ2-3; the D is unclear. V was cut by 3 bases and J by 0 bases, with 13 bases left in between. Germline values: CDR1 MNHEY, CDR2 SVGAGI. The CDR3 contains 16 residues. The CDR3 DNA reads TGTGCCAGCAGTTATCGACGGTTTTCTAGCACAGATACGCAGTATTTT. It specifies CASSYRRFSSTDTQYF.

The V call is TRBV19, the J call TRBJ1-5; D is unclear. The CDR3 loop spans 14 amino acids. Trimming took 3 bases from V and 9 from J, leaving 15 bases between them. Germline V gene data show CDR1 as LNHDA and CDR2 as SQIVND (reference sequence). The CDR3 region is CASSILPPWGPQHF. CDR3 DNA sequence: TGTGCCAGTAGTATCCTTCCCCCCTGGGGGCCCCAGCATTTT.

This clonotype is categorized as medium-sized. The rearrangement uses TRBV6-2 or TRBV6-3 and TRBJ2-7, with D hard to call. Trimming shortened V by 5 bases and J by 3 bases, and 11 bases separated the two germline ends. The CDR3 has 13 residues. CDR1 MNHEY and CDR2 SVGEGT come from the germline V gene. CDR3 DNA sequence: TGTGCCAGCAGTGAAGTCCACAACTACGAGCAGTACTTC. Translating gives CASSEVHNYEQYF.

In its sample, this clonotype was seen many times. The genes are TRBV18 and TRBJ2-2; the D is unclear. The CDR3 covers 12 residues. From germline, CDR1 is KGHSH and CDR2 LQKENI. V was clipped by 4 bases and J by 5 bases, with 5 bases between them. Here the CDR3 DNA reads TGTGCCAGCTCACGACATACCGGGGAGCTGTTTTTT. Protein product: CASSRHTGELFF.

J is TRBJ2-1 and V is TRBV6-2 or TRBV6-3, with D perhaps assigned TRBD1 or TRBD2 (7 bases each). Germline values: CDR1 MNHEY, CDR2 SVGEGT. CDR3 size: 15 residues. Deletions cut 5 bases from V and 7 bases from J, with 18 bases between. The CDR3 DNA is TGTGCCAGCAGTCACCGAGGGAGGGGGCGGAATGAGCAGTTCTTC. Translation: CASSHRGRGRNEQFF.

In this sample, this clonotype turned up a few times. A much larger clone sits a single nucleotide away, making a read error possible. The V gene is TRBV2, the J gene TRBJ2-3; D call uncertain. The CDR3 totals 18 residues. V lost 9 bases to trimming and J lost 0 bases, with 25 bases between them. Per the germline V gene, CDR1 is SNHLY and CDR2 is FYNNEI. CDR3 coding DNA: TGTGCCAGAGGCCCTCTACACGGCCTGTTTGGGAGCACAGATACGCAGTATTTT. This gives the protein CARGPLHGLFGSTDTQYF.

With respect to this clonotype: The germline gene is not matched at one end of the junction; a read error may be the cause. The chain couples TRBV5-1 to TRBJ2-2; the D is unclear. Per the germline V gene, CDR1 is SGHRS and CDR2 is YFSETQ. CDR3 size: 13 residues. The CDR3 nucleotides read TGCGCCAGCAACTTGTATGGGCCCGGGGAGCTGTTTTTT. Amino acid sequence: CASNLYGPGELFF.

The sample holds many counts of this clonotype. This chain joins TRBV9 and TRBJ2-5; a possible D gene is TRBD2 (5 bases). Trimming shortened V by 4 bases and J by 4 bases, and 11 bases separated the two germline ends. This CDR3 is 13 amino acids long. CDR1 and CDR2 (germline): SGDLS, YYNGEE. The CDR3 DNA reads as TGTGCCAGCAGCCCAGGACTGGGAGAGACCCAGTACTTC. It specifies CASSPGLGETQYF.

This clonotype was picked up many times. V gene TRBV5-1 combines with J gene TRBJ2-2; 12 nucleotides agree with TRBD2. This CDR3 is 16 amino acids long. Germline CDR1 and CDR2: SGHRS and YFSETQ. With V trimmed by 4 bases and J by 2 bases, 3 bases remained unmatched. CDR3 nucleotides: TGCGCCAGCAGCCTACTAGCGGGAGGAAACACCGGGGAGCTGTTTTTT. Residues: CASSLLAGGNTGELFF. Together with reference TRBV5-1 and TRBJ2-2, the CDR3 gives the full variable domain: KAGVTQTPRYLIKTRGQQVTLSCSPISGHRSVSWYQQTPGQGLQFLFEYFSETQRNKGNFPGRFSGRQFSNSRSEMNVSTLELGDSALYLCASSLLAGGNTGELFFGEGSRLTVL.

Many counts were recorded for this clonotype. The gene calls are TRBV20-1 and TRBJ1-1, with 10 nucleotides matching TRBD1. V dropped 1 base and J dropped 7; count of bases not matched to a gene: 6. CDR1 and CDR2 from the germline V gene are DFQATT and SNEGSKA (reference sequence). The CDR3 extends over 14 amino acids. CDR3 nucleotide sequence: TGCAGTGCTAGAGTCCCGACAGGGGGCCGTGAAGCTTTCTTT. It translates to CSARVPTGGREAFF.

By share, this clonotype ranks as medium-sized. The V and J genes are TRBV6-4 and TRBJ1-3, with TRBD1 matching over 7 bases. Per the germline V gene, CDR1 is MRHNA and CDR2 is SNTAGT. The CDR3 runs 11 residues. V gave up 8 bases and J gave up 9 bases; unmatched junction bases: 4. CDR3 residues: CASGDRSTIYF. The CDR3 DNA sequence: TGTGCCAGCGGGGACAGATCCACCATATATTTT.

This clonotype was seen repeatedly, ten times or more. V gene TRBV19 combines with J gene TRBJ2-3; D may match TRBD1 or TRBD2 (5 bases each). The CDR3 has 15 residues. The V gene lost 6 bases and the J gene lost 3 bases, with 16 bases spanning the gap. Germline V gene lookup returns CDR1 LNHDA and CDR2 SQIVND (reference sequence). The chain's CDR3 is CASRSRGVGTDTQYF. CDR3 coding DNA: TGTGCCAGTAGATCTAGGGGAGTCGGAACAGATACGCAGTATTTT.

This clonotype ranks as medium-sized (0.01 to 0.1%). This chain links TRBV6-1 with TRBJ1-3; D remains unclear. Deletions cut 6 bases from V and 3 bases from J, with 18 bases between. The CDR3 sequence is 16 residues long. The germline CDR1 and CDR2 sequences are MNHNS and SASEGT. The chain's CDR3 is CASRLDGRADGNTIYF. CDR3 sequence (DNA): TGTGCCAGCAGACTAGACGGTAGAGCTGATGGAAACACCATATATTTT.

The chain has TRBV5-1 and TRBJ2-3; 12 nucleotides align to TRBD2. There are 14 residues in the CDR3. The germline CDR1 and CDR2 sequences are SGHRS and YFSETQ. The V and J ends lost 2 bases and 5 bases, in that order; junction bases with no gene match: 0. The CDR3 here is CASSLLAGGDTQYF. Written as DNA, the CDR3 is TGCGCCAGCAGCTTACTAGCGGGAGGAGATACGCAGTATTTT.

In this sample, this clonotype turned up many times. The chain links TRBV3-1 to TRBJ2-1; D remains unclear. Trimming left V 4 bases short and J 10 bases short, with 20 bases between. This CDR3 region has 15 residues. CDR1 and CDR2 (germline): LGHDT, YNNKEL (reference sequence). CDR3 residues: CASSLVPGPRMEQFF. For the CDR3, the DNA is TGTGCCAGCAGCCTGGTGCCGGGCCCTCGGATGGAGCAGTTCTTC.

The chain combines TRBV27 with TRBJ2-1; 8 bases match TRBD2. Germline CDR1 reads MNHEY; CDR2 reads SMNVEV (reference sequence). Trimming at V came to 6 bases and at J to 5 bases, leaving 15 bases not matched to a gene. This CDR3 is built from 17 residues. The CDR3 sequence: CASSLLEGVLADNEQFF. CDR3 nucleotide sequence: TGTGCCAGCAGCCTCCTGGAGGGAGTACTAGCGGACAATGAGCAGTTCTTC.

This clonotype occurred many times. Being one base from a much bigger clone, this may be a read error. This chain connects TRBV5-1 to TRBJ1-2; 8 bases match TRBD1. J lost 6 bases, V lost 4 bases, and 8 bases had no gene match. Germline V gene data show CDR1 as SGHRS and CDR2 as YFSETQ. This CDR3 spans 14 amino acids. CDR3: CASSLDRGWDGYTF. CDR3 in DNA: TGCGCCAGCAGCCTTGACAGGGGATGGGATGGCTACACCTTC.

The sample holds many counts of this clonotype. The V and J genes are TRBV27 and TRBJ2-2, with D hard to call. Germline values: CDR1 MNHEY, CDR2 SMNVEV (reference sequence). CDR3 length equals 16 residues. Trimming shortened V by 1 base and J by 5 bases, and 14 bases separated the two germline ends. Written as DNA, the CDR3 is TGTGCCAGCAGTTTATGGGCGAGTGTAGGAACCGGGGAGCTGTTTTTT. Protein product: CASSLWASVGTGELFF.

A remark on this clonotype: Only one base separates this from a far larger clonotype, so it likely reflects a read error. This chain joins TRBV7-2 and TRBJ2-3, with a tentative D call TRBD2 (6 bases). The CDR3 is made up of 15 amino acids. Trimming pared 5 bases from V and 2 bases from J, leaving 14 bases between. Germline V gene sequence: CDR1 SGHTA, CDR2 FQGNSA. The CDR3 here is CASSLTSLNTDTQYF. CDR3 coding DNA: TGTGCCAGCAGCCTCACTAGCCTCAACACAGATACGCAGTATTTT.

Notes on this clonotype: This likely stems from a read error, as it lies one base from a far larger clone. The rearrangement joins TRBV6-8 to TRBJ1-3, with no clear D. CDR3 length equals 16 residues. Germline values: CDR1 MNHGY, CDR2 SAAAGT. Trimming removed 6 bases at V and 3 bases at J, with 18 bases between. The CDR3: CASRLDCRADGNTIYF. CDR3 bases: TGTGCCAGCAGACTAGACTGTAGAGCTGATGGAAACACCATATATTTT.

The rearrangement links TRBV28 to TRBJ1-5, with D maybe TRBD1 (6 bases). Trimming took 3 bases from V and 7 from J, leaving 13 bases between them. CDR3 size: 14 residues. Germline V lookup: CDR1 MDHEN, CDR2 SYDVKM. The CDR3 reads CASSFHREGQPQHF. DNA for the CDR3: TGTGCCAGCAGTTTCCACAGGGAGGGCCAGCCCCAGCATTTT.

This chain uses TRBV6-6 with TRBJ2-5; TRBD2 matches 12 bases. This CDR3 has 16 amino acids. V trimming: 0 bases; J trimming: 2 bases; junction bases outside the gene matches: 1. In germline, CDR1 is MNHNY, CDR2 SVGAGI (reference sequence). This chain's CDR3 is CASSYSLAGGQETQYF. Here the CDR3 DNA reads TGTGCCAGCAGTTACTCTCTAGCGGGGGGGCAAGAGACCCAGTACTTC.

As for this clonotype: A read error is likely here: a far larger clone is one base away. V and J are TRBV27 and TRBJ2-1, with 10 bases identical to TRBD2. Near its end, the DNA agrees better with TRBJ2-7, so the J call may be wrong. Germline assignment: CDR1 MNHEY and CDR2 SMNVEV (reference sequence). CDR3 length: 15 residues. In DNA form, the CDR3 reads TGTGCCGGCAGTTTAGGAGCGGGAGGGCCCTACGAGCAGTACTTC. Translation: CAGSLGAGGPYEQYF.

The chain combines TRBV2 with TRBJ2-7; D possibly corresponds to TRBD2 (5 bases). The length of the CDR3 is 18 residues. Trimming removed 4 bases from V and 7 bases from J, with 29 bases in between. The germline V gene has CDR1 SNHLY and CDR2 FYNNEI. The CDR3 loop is CASSGRNPCDVSTGEQYF. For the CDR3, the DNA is TGTGCCAGCAGTGGCCGGAACCCGTGCGACGTGAGTACGGGGGAGCAGTACTTC.

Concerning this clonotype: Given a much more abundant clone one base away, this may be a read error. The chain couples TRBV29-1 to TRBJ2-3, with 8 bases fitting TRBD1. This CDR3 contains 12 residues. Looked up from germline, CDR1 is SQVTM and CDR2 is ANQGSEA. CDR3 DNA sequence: TGCGGCGTTATCGCCGGACAGGGTACGCAGTATTTT. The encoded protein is CGVIAGQGTQYF.

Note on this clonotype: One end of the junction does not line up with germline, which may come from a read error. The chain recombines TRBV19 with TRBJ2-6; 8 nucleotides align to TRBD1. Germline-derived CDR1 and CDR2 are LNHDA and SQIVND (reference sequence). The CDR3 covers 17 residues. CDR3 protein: CASSTRQGMRGANVMTF. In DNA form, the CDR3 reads TGTGCCAGTAGTACGAGACAGGGGATGAGGGGGGCAAACGTCATGACTTTC.

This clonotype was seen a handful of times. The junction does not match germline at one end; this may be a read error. CDR3 DNA: TGTGCCGGCAGTACCACAGGGGGCAAAAACATTCAGTACTTC. Encoded protein: CAGSTTGGKNIQYF. The chain has TRBV28 and TRBJ2-4; 8 bases align to TRBD1. Germline loops: CDR1 MDHEN, CDR2 SYDVKM. The CDR3 contains 14 residues.